This record looks at one T cell receptor (beta chain) sequence and its context. The antigen remains undetermined. The CDR3 is made up of 15 amino acids. V trimming: 0 bases; J trimming: 3 bases; junction bases outside the gene matches: 1. Germline V gene lookup returns CDR1 KGHSH and CDR2 LQKENI. This specimen comes from a study of cytomegalovirus exposure and HLA in healthy donors. The PCR made use of 60 Vbeta and 13 Jbeta primers. Using immunoSEQ multiplex PCR, the repertoire was profiled, and TCRdb retains in-frame clones only, with some absent. The data contain around 100,000 clones, around 75% of them seen just once; the ten biggest clones take up around 0.79%. The study's findings and limits: Testing in vitro showed a few CMV-associated chains specific for CMV antigens. Across donors, presence/absence analyses took sequencing depth to be roughly uniform. Investigators reported some 150 TCR beta chains as tied to cytomegalovirus. There were some V segments, including TRBV6-2 and TRBV6-3, excluded as indistinguishable.

The clonotype originates from a woman between 25 and 40 years old in good health and CMV-seronegative. The sample comprised PBMCs. The chain links TRBV18 to TRBJ2-2; 7 bases align to TRBD2. CDR3 residues: CASSPPGGDTGELFF. In DNA form, the CDR3 reads TGTGCCAGCTCACCACCGGGGGGGGACACCGGGGAGCTGTTTTTT.